This TCR beta chain appears in the sequencing data of a study of T cell responses to AZD1222 COVID-19 vaccine. Concerning this clone: What it binds is not known.

Data came from immunoSEQ multiplex PCR; TCRdb stores just in-frame clones and leaves some out. The profile shows approximately 150,000 clones, 85% to 95% of them singletons. Overall study findings and caveats: Most donors were white British, females outnumbered males, and clonal diversity was possibly underestimated.

Unmatched junction bases numbered 6, after V lost 5 bases and J lost 3 bases. Germline V gene sequence: CDR1 SGHTA, CDR2 FQGNSA. CDR3 size: 16 residues. The sequences come from peripheral blood, collected after recovery from COVID-19. The chain carries TRBV7-2 and TRBJ2-3, with 12 bases aligning to TRBD2. This TCR was sampled from an adult who had recovered from COVID-19. CDR3 residues: CASSPPSGRVTDTQYF. Here the CDR3 DNA reads TGTGCCAGCAGCCCTCCTAGCGGGAGGGTGACAGATACGCAGTATTTT.